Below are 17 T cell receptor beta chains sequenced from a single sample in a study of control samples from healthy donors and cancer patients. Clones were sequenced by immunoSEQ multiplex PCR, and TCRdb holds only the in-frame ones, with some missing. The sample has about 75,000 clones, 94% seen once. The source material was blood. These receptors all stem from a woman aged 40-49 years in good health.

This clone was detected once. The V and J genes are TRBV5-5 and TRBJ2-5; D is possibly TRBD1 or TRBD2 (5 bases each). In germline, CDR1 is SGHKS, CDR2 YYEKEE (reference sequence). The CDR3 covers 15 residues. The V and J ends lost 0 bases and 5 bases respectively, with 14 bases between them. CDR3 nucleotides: TGTGCCAGCAGCTTGGTGGGGACGGTAGGGGAGACCCAGTACTTC. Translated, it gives CASSLVGTVGETQYF.

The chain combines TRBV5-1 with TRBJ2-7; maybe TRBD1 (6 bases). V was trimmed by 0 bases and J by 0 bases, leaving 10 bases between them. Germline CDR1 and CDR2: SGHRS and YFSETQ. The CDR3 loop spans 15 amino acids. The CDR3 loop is CASSLAGTNSYEQYF. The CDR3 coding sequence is TGCGCCAGCAGCTTGGCAGGGACAAACTCCTACGAGCAGTACTTC.

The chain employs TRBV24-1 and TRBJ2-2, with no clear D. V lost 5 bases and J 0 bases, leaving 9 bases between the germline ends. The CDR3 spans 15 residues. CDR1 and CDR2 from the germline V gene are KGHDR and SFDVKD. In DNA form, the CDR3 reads TGTGCCACCAGTGCGGCTATTCCGAACACCGGGGAGCTGTTTTTT. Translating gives CATSAAIPNTGELFF.

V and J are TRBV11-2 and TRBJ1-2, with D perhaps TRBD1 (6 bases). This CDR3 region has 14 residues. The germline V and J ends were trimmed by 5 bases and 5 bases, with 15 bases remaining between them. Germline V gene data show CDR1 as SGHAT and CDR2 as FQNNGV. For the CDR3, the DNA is TGTGCCAGCAGCCCCGGGGACAAACTTTATGGCTACACCTTC. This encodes CASSPGDKLYGYTF. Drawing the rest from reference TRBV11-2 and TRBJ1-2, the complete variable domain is EAGVAQSPRYKIIEKRQSVAFWCNPISGHATLYWYQQILGQGPKLLIQFQNNGVVDDSQLPKDRFSAERLKGVDSTLKIQPAKLEDSAVYLCASSPGDKLYGYTFGSGTRLTVV.

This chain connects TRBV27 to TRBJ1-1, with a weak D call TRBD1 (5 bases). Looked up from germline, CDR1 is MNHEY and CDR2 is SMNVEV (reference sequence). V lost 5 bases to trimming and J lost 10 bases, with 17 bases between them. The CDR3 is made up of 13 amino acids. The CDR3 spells CASSGQGGVSAFF. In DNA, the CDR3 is TGTGCCAGCAGTGGTCAGGGTGGGGTATCAGCTTTCTTT.

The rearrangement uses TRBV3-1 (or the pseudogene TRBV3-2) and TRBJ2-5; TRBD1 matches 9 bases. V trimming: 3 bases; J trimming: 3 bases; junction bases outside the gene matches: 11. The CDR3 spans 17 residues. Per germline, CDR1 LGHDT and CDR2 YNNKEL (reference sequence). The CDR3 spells CASSQYRGLGTEETQYF. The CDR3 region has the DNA TGTGCCAGCAGCCAGTACAGGGGGCTCGGGACCGAAGAGACCCAGTACTTC.

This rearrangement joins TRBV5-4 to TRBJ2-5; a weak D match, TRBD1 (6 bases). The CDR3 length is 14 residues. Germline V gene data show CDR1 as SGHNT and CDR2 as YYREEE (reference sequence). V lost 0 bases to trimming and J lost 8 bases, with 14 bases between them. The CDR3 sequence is CASSLVGAVVTQYF. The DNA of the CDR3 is TGTGCCAGCAGCTTGGTGGGGGCCGTGGTAACCCAGTACTTC.

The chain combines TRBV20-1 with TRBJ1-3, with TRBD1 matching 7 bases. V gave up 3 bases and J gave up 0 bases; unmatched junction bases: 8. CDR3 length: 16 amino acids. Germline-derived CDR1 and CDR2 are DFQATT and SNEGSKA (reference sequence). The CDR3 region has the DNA TGCAGTGCTAGTGCGACAGGGCCGCGCTCTGGAAACACCATATATTTT. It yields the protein CSASATGPRSGNTIYF.

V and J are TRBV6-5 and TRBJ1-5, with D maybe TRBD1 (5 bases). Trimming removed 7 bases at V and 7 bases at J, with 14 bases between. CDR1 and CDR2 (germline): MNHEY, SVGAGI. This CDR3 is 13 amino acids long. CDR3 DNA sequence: TGTGCCAGCATTTTCGGGGGAGAACAGCCCCAGCATTTT. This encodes CASIFGGEQPQHF.

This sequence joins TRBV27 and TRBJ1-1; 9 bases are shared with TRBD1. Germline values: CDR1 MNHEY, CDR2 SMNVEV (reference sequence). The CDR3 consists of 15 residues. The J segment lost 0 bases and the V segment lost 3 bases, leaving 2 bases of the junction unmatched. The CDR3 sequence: CASSFGTGMNTEAFF. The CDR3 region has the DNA TGTGCCAGCAGTTTCGGGACAGGGATGAACACTGAAGCTTTCTTT.

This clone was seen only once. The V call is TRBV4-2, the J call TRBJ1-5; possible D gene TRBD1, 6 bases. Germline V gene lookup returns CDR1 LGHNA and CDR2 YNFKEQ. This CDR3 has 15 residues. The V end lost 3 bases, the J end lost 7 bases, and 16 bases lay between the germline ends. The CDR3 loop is CASSQGTGLRQPQHF. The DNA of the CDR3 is TGTGCCAGCAGCCAGGGAACAGGGTTGAGGCAGCCCCAGCATTTT.

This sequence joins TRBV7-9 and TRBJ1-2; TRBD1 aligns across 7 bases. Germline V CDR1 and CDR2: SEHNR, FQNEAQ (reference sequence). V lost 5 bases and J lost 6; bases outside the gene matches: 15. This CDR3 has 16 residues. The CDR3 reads CASSQRQGNLPDGYTF. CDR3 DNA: TGTGCCAGCAGCCAGAGACAGGGAAACCTTCCGGATGGCTACACCTTC.

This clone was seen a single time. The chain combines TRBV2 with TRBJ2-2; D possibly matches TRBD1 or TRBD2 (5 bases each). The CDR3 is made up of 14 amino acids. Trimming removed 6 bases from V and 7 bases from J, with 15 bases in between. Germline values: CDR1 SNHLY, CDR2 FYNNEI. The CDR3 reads CASSFGTTGGELFF. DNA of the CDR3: TGTGCCAGCAGCTTCGGGACGACGGGCGGGGAGCTGTTTTTT.

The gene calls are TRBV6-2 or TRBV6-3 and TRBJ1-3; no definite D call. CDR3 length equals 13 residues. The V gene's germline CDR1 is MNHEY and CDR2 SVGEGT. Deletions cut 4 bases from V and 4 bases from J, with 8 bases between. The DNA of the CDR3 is TGTGCCAGCAGTTCCCCCTCAGGAAACACCATATATTTT. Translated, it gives CASSSPSGNTIYF.

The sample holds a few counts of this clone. The chain's CDR3 is CASSLGRGDYGYTF. In DNA, the CDR3 is TGTGCCAGCAGCTTAGGCAGGGGAGACTATGGCTACACCTTC. The chain carries TRBV13 and TRBJ1-2, with a weak D call TRBD1 (6 bases). Germline CDR1 and CDR2: PRHDT and FYEKMQ (reference sequence). The V gene lost 0 bases and the J gene lost 3 bases, with 8 bases spanning the gap. This CDR3 comprises 14 residues.

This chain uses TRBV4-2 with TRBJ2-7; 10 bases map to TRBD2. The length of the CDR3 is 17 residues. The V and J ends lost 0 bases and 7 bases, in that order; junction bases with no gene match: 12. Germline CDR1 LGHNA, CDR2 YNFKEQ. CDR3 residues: CASSQEGRLAGVNEQYF. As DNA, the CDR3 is TGTGCCAGCAGCCAAGAAGGACGGCTAGCGGGAGTAAATGAGCAGTACTTC.

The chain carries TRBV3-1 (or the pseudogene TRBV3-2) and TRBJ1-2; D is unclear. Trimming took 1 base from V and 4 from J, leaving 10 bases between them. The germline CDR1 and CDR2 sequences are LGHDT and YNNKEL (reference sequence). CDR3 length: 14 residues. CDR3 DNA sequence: TGTGCCAGCAGCCAAGCTAGCGGACCCTATGGCTACACCTTC. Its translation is CASSQASGPYGYTF.